The 30 T cell receptor beta chains listed next were all sequenced from one sample in a study of blood T cell repertoires in COVID-19. Profiling relied on immunoSEQ multiplex PCR, and the TCRdb table lists in-frame clones only, not all of them. The table lists approximately 190,000 clones, roughly 86% of them singletons. What was sequenced was peripheral blood. The source is a woman aged 70-85 years with active or convalescent COVID-19.

CDR3: CATSRDRGTIEQYF. The CDR3 coding sequence is TGTGCCACCAGCAGAGATAGGGGGACTATCGAGCAGTACTTC. The V gene is TRBV15, the J gene TRBJ2-7, with D maybe TRBD2 (7 bases). The CDR3 length is 14 residues. The germline V gene has CDR1 LNHNV and CDR2 YYDKDF (reference sequence). V lost 0 bases, J lost 6 bases, and 12 bases lay in between.

The rearrangement links TRBV11-2 to TRBJ2-1; TRBD2 matches at 9 bases. Per germline, CDR1 SGHAT and CDR2 FQNNGV. The CDR3 is made up of 17 amino acids. The ends lost 2 bases at V and 0 bases at J; junction bases unmatched: 5. The CDR3 DNA reads as TGTGCCAGCAGCTTAAGACTAGCGGAACCCTCCTACAATGAGCAGTTCTTC. Translation: CASSLRLAEPSYNEQFF.

At least ten counts were recorded for this clone. The chain carries TRBV5-1 and TRBJ1-2; TRBD1 matches 7 bases. Trimming cost V 0 bases and J 0 bases; bases outside gene matches: 17. The CDR3 contains 20 residues. Germline CDR1 SGHRS, CDR2 YFSETQ. The DNA of the CDR3 is TGCGCCAGCAGCTTGGGGCGGAGGGTCTCCGGGACAGATTCTAACTATGGCTACACCTTC. Translated, it gives CASSLGRRVSGTDSNYGYTF.

The chain has TRBV3-1 (or the pseudogene TRBV3-2) and TRBJ2-5; 7 positions match TRBD2. The J segment lost 5 bases and the V segment lost 3 bases, leaving 6 bases of the junction unmatched. Germline assignment: CDR1 LGHDT and CDR2 YNNKEL (reference sequence). The CDR3 is 14 amino acids. The CDR3 region is CASSHGGSGETQYF. The CDR3 DNA is TGTGCCAGCAGCCACGGCGGGAGCGGGGAGACCCAGTACTTC.

The V and J genes are TRBV19 and TRBJ1-2; maybe TRBD1 (5 bases). The V gene lost 0 bases and the J gene lost 3 bases, with 8 bases spanning the gap. CDR3 length equals 14 residues. Germline CDR1 and CDR2: LNHDA and SQIVND (reference sequence). The CDR3 bases are TGTGCCAGTAGTATAGAAGGACACTACTATGGCTACACCTTC. This sequence encodes CASSIEGHYYGYTF.

The gene calls are TRBV18 and TRBJ2-1; maybe TRBD2 (5 bases). Germline values: CDR1 KGHSH, CDR2 LQKENI. V gave up 4 bases and J gave up 7 bases, with 14 bases separating them. There are 14 residues in the CDR3. CDR3 bases: TGTGCCAGCTCACGGCGGACTGGATTGAATGAGCAGTTCTTC. Its translation: CASSRRTGLNEQFF.

The chain employs TRBV4-1 and TRBJ1-4; 8 nucleotides align to TRBD1. Trimming took 1 base from V and 3 from J; bases not matched to a gene: 1. The CDR3 extends over 15 amino acids. The germline V gene encodes CDR1 MGHRA and CDR2 YSYEKL. The CDR3 DNA sequence: TGCGCCAGCAGCCAAGTCAGGGGGCCTAATGAAAAACTGTTTTTT. Amino acids: CASSQVRGPNEKLFF.

The V call is TRBV5-1, the J call TRBJ2-5, with TRBD1 identical over 7 bases. V lost 7 bases, J lost 2 bases, and 2 bases stayed unmatched. Germline CDR1 SGHRS, CDR2 YFSETQ. CDR3 length equals 12 residues. In DNA, the CDR3 is TGCGCCAGCTCGACAGGGCAAGAGACCCAGTACTTC. Amino acids: CASSTGQETQYF.

The V call is TRBV7-9, the J call TRBJ1-2; D is perhaps TRBD1 (6 bases). This CDR3 has 15 amino acids. The V gene's germline CDR1 is SEHNR and CDR2 FQNEAQ (reference sequence). V was trimmed by 5 bases and J by 0 bases, leaving 13 bases between them. The CDR3 nucleotides are TGTGCCAGCAGCCAGCAAACAGGGTCTAACTATGGCTACACCTTC. It encodes CASSQQTGSNYGYTF. The variable domain in full, with the rest retrieved from reference TRBV7-9 and TRBJ1-2, is DTGVSQNPRHKITKRGQNVTFRCDPISEHNRLYWYRQTLGQGPEFLTYFQNEAQLEKSRLLSDRFSAERPKGSFSTLEIQRTEQGDSAMYLCASSQQTGSNYGYTFGSGTRLTVV.

This chain connects TRBV25-1 to TRBJ2-7; possible D gene TRBD2, 5 bases. The CDR3 is 13 amino acids. Trimming left V 11 bases short and J 2 bases short, with 16 bases between. Germline CDR1 and CDR2: MGHDK and SYGVNS. CDR3 DNA: TGTGCCCCTGGAGAGGGCTATCCCTACGAGCAGTACTTC. It is translated as CAPGEGYPYEQYF.

The V gene is TRBV11-3, the J gene TRBJ2-1; 9 bases agree with TRBD1. CDR1 SGHNT and CDR2 YENEEA come from the germline V gene. The trim removed 0 bases at V and 9 bases at J, leaving 9 bases unmatched. The CDR3 is 16 amino acids. The CDR3, as DNA: TGTGCCAGCAGCTTAGATGGGACAGGGAGGGGTGGTGAGCAGTTCTTC. This translates into CASSLDGTGRGGEQFF.

The V call is TRBV3-1 (or the pseudogene TRBV3-2), the J call TRBJ2-7; 13 bases map to TRBD2. CDR1 and CDR2 from the germline V gene are LGHDT and YNNKEL (reference sequence). This CDR3 comprises 18 residues. With 1 base clipped from V and 0 bases from J, the junction kept 6 bases outside the gene matches. CDR3 sequence: CASSQGRLAGGTSYEQYF. The CDR3, as DNA: TGTGCCAGCAGCCAAGGGAGACTAGCGGGAGGAACCTCCTACGAGCAGTACTTC.

The chain combines TRBV28 with TRBJ1-2; possibly TRBD1 for D (6 bases). The V gene lost 3 bases and the J gene lost 7 bases, with 15 bases spanning the gap. CDR3 length: 14 amino acids. Germline V lookup: CDR1 MDHEN, CDR2 SYDVKM. CDR3 amino acids: CASSFVGAFPGYTF. The CDR3 DNA reads as TGTGCCAGCAGTTTTGTGGGGGCTTTCCCTGGCTACACCTTC.

The chain has TRBV18 and TRBJ2-5; 11 bases match TRBD2. Losses at the gene ends were 1 base for V and 0 bases for J; bases not matched to a gene: 16. The CDR3 runs to 21 residues. Germline V gives CDR1 KGHSH, CDR2 LQKENI. CDR3 amino acids: CASSPRQGILAGGRYQETQYF. The CDR3 DNA reads TGTGCCAGCTCACCACGACAGGGAATTCTAGCGGGAGGTCGGTACCAAGAGACCCAGTACTTC.

The gene calls are TRBV6-5 and TRBJ2-3; 8 bases align to TRBD1. Unmatched junction bases numbered 7, after V lost 7 bases and J lost 1 base. There are 15 residues in the CDR3. CDR1 and CDR2 (germline): MNHEY, SVGAGI. The CDR3 coding sequence is TGTGCCAGCAACGCACAGGGGGGTCGCACAGATACGCAGTATTTT. Encoded protein: CASNAQGGRTDTQYF.

This rearrangement joins TRBV28 to TRBJ2-2, with a weak D call TRBD2 (7 bases). Trimming left V 2 bases short and J 4 bases short, with 14 bases between. CDR1 and CDR2 from the germline V gene are MDHEN and SYDVKM. This CDR3 is built from 16 residues. CDR3 sequence reads: CASSLNGGLITGELFF. The CDR3 DNA is TGTGCCAGCAGTTTAAACGGGGGGCTCATCACCGGGGAGCTGTTTTTT.

The V call is TRBV19, the J call TRBJ2-1; 8 nucleotides agree with TRBD2. CDR1 LNHDA and CDR2 SQIVND come from the germline V gene (reference sequence). The CDR3 spans 15 residues. V shed 5 bases, J shed 8 bases, and the junction held 11 bases outside the gene matches. The CDR3 nucleotides are TGTGCCAGTAGTCCCACCGGGACTAGTTTAGATGAGCAGTTCTTC. Translating gives CASSPTGTSLDEQFF.

The V call is TRBV27, the J call TRBJ2-7, with 9 positions matching TRBD2. The CDR3 length is 16 residues. V lost 8 bases and J lost 2; bases outside the gene matches: 13. Germline lookup yields CDR1 MNHEY and CDR2 SMNVEV (reference sequence). CDR3 DNA: TGTGCCAGCCATAACATAGGGGCGGGAGGGCCCTACGAGCAGTACTTC. Translation gives CASHNIGAGGPYEQYF.

The V call is TRBV27, the J call TRBJ2-2, with a possible D match to TRBD1 (6 bases). This CDR3 is 12 amino acids long. V was cut by 6 bases and J by 7 bases, with 9 bases left in between. CDR1 MNHEY and CDR2 SMNVEV come from the germline V gene (reference sequence). Here the CDR3 DNA reads TGTGCCAGCAGCCAGGACAGCGGGGAGCTGTTTTTT. Amino acids: CASSQDSGELFF.

This chain joins TRBV4-2 and TRBJ2-3, with TRBD2 matching over 14 bases. CDR1 is LGHNA and CDR2 is YNFKEQ in the germline V gene. The CDR3 length is 19 residues. J lost 1 base, V lost 4 bases, and 10 bases had no gene match. CDR3 amino acids: CASSPNSLGLAGGTDTQYF. CDR3 in DNA: TGTGCCAGCAGCCCGAACTCCCTGGGACTAGCGGGAGGCACAGATACGCAGTATTTT.

The CDR3 sequence is CASSLEGRGEGYTF. The CDR3 nucleotides are TGTGCCAGCAGCTTGGAAGGCAGGGGTGAGGGCTACACCTTC. The chain employs TRBV5-4 and TRBJ1-2; perhaps TRBD1 as D (6 bases). CDR3 size: 14 residues. The V end lost 0 bases, the J end lost 8 bases, and 14 bases lay between the germline ends. Germline assignment: CDR1 SGHNT and CDR2 YYREEE (reference sequence).

The gene calls are TRBV19 and TRBJ2-5; 13 bases match TRBD2. Germline V gene lookup returns CDR1 LNHDA and CDR2 SQIVND (reference sequence). The CDR3 has 19 amino acids. Losses at the gene ends were 6 bases for V and 7 bases for J; bases not matched to a gene: 20. In nucleotides, the CDR3 is TGTGCCAGTAGCCATGCTCGACTAGCGGGAGGTTCGAGAAGGGGGACCCAGTACTTC. This sequence encodes CASSHARLAGGSRRGTQYF.

This sequence joins TRBV28 and TRBJ1-5; 10 bases fit TRBD1. The CDR3 consists of 19 residues. Looked up from germline, CDR1 is MDHEN and CDR2 is SYDVKM. Trimming removed 6 bases from V and 1 base from J; junction bases left unmatched: 15. In DNA, the CDR3 is TGTGCCAGCAGAACTTTTGCCGGGACAGGGGTTAGGAGCAATCAGCCCCAGCATTTT. Translated, it gives CASRTFAGTGVRSNQPQHF.

The V gene is TRBV28, the J gene TRBJ2-7, with a weak D call TRBD1 (5 bases). This CDR3 spans 13 amino acids. CDR1 and CDR2 from the germline V gene are MDHEN and SYDVKM. The germline V and J ends were trimmed by 9 bases and 1 base, with 13 bases remaining between them. CDR3 in DNA: TGTGCCAGTAAGGGGCCTCCTTCCTACGAGCAGTACTTC. Encoded protein: CASKGPPSYEQYF. Combining the CDR3 with reference TRBV28 and TRBJ2-7 gives the whole variable domain DVKVTQSSRYLVKRTGEKVFLECVQDMDHENMFWYRQDPGLGLRLIYFSYDVKMKEKGDIPEGYSVSREKKERFSLILESASTNQTSMYLCASKGPPSYEQYFGPGTRLTVT.

J is TRBJ2-3 and V is TRBV29-1; D remains unclear. In germline, CDR1 is SQVTM, CDR2 ANQGSEA. The CDR3 spans 15 residues. V was trimmed by 5 bases and J by 2 bases, leaving 17 bases between them. The chain's CDR3 is CSVRLSQLLTDTQYF. DNA for the CDR3: TGCAGCGTTAGACTCTCGCAATTACTCACAGATACGCAGTATTTT.

The chain recombines TRBV3-1 (or the pseudogene TRBV3-2) with TRBJ2-3; 7 nucleotides line up with TRBD1. The junction had 9 bases not matched to a gene; V was cut back by 2 bases and J by 4 bases. This CDR3 contains 16 residues. Germline V gene lookup returns CDR1 LGHDT and CDR2 YNNKEL (reference sequence). The CDR3 protein is CASSQLQGIVADTQYF. The CDR3 region has the DNA TGTGCCAGCAGCCAATTACAGGGGATCGTGGCAGATACGCAGTATTTT.

The chain uses TRBV10-3 and TRBJ2-7, with 10 bases aligning to TRBD1. The CDR3 runs to 14 residues. V lost 7 bases to trimming and J lost 2 bases; unmatched junction nucleotides: 5. Germline CDR1 reads ENHRY; CDR2 reads SYGVKD. CDR3 in amino acids: CAINPGQGTYEQYF. In DNA, the CDR3 is TGTGCCATCAACCCGGGACAGGGGACCTACGAGCAGTACTTC.

The V and J genes are TRBV19 and TRBJ2-7; TRBD2 matches at 7 bases. Germline V gene data show CDR1 as LNHDA and CDR2 as SQIVND (reference sequence). Germline trimming cut 6 bases from V and 4 bases from J; bases unmatched to any gene: 9. This CDR3 is 14 amino acids long. CDR3: CASSLGGPVYEQYF. As DNA, the CDR3 is TGTGCCAGTAGCTTGGGAGGGCCGGTATACGAGCAGTACTTC.

The chain is built from TRBV6-1 and TRBJ1-2; 7 nucleotides agree with TRBD1. V lost 6 bases, J lost 2 bases, and 9 bases stayed unmatched. The CDR3 totals 15 residues. Germline V lookup: CDR1 MNHNS, CDR2 SASEGT. CDR3 residues: CASRPTGKVNYGYTF. CDR3 nucleotide sequence: TGTGCCAGCAGGCCGACAGGGAAAGTGAACTATGGCTACACCTTC.

The chain employs TRBV29-1 and TRBJ2-1; 8 bases align to TRBD2. The CDR3 is made up of 18 amino acids. J lost 2 bases, V lost 6 bases, and 18 bases had no gene match. Germline CDR1 SQVTM, CDR2 ANQGSEA. DNA for the CDR3: TGCAGCGTCATAAGGGCAACCGGACTAGCCTTAGCCTACAATGAGCAGTTCTTC. Encoded protein: CSVIRATGLALAYNEQFF.